The next 31 T cell receptor beta chains were all read from a single sample in a study of blood T cells in healthy people across ages. The second PCR ran 7 to 11 cycles with a sample-barcoded 5' primer and J-beta primers. Via MiXCR, TCRdb re-called the 5' RACE reads, giving one row per CDR3 protein. This sample has fewer than 900,000 distinct CDR3 sequences, with roughly two fifths found just once. The material sequenced was blood. All receptors derive from a woman aged 55 to 70 in good health.

The chain employs TRBV7-9 and TRBJ2-3; 8 bases are shared with TRBD2. The V and J ends lost 7 bases and 2 bases, in that order; junction bases with no gene match: 5. CDR1 is SEHNR and CDR2 is FQNEAQ in the germline V gene (reference sequence). The length of the CDR3 is 14 residues. CDR3 residues: CASNWREDTDTQYF. As DNA, the CDR3 is TGTGCCAGCAACTGGCGGGAGGACACAGATACGCAGTATTTT.

The chain has TRBV20-1 and TRBJ1-6; D perhaps matches TRBD1 (5 bases). This CDR3 spans 14 amino acids. CDR1 is DFQATT, CDR2 SNEGSKA, per germline (reference sequence). The V and J ends lost 6 bases and 7 bases respectively, with 16 bases between them. In DNA, the CDR3 is TGCAGTGCCCGCGTGGGAGGGGACAATTCACCCCTCCACTTT. It specifies CSARVGGDNSPLHF.

This clonotype was counted only a few times. This rearrangement joins TRBV5-1 to TRBJ2-7; D unclear. Trimming stripped 3 bases from V and 4 bases from J, with 17 bases between. The CDR3 is 15 residues long. CDR1 SGHRS and CDR2 YFSETQ come from the germline V gene. CDR3 coding DNA: TGCGCCAGCAGCTCTCCTACCGATAACGGGTACGAGCAGTACTTC. This encodes CASSSPTDNGYEQYF.

This clonotype was seen ten or more times. The rearrangement uses TRBV27 and TRBJ2-1; D is undetermined. Germline CDR1 is MNHEY and CDR2 is SMNVEV (reference sequence). Trimming cost V 6 bases and J 0 bases, with 15 bases left between them. This CDR3 contains 16 residues. The CDR3 DNA is TGTGCCAGCAGCCATGACATGACGGCCTCCTACAATGAGCAGTTCTTC. This translates into CASSHDMTASYNEQFF.

The rearrangement uses TRBV20-1 and TRBJ2-1; 15 bases align to TRBD2. CDR1 DFQATT and CDR2 SNEGSKA come from the germline V gene (reference sequence). The ends lost 0 bases at V and 3 bases at J; junction bases unmatched: 6. This CDR3 is built from 18 residues. CDR3 sequence reads: CSARDEGTSGGYYNEQFF. CDR3 coding DNA: TGCAGTGCTAGAGATGAGGGGACTAGCGGGGGGTACTACAATGAGCAGTTCTTC.

V and J are TRBV20-1 and TRBJ2-7; D could derive from TRBD1 or TRBD2 (5 bases each). This CDR3 comprises 17 residues. Trimming pared 6 bases from V and 2 bases from J, leaving 26 bases between. Germline V gene lookup returns CDR1 DFQATT and CDR2 SNEGSKA (reference sequence). The CDR3 here is CSAEPGPQELTAYEQYF. The CDR3 DNA sequence: TGCAGTGCCGAGCCGGGGCCGCAGGAGTTAACTGCCTACGAGCAGTACTTC.

This sequence joins TRBV20-1 and TRBJ2-4; D might be TRBD1 (6 bases). CDR3 length equals 13 residues. From germline, CDR1 is DFQATT and CDR2 SNEGSKA (reference sequence). With 5 bases removed from V and 4 bases from J, the gap between germline ends came to 12 bases. CDR3 region: CSAPAQGKNIQYF. The CDR3 DNA sequence: TGCAGTGCTCCCGCACAGGGTAAAAACATTCAGTACTTC.

The chain couples TRBV30 to TRBJ1-4; no clear D gene. V lost 0 bases to trimming and J lost 8 bases, with 7 bases between them. The CDR3 consists of 12 residues. Germline V gives CDR1 GTSNPN, CDR2 SVGIG (reference sequence). In nucleotides, the CDR3 is TGTGCCTGGAGTGTACTTGTGGAAAAACTGTTTTTT. Translated, it gives CAWSVLVEKLFF.

As regards this clonotype: This may come from a read error, since a much larger clone is one base off. This sequence joins TRBV6-2 or TRBV6-3 and TRBJ2-6; 7 bases are shared with TRBD1. The CDR3 runs 21 residues. V was clipped by 7 bases and J by 2 bases; unmatched bases: 23. Germline V gene lookup returns CDR1 MNHEY and CDR2 SVGEGT. The CDR3 sequence: CASNERQGWNVIYAGANVLTF. CDR3 in DNA: TGTGCCAGCAATGAAAGACAGGGTTGGAATGTCATTTATGCTGGGGCCAACGTCCTGACTTTC.

V gene TRBV20-1 combines with J gene TRBJ2-1, with 7 bases that match TRBD1. Germline CDR1 DFQATT, CDR2 SNEGSKA (reference sequence). This CDR3 has 15 residues. J gave up 7 bases and V 6 bases, and 15 bases lay outside the gene matches. The CDR3 sequence: CSADIAYRGRNEQFF. CDR3 bases: TGCAGTGCCGATATAGCTTACAGGGGTCGGAATGAGCAGTTCTTC.

The chain couples TRBV6-2 or TRBV6-3 to TRBJ2-1, with 12 positions matching TRBD2. Germline CDR1 MNHEY, CDR2 SVGEGT. V trimming: 4 bases; J trimming: 8 bases; junction bases outside the gene matches: 9. The CDR3 consists of 16 residues. The CDR3 here is CASSFDGLAGFYEQFF. DNA of the CDR3: TGTGCCAGCAGTTTCGACGGACTAGCGGGGTTTTATGAGCAGTTCTTC.

The chain uses TRBV4-2 and TRBJ2-3, with D possibly being TRBD2 (6 bases). This CDR3 comprises 16 residues. Trimming took 4 bases from V and 4 from J, leaving 18 bases between them. Looked up from germline, CDR1 is LGHNA and CDR2 is YNFKEQ. CDR3 in amino acids: CASSRATRGFADTQYF. The CDR3 nucleotides read TGTGCCAGCAGCCGTGCGACTAGAGGGTTCGCAGATACGCAGTATTTT.

The rearrangement links TRBV10-3 to TRBJ2-7; TRBD1 aligns across 12 bases. V trimming: 11 bases; J trimming: 7 bases; junction bases outside the gene matches: 9. The CDR3 totals 13 residues. The V gene's germline CDR1 is ENHRY and CDR2 SYGVKD. This CDR3 is CALSGTGGGEQYF. The CDR3 nucleotides are TGTGCCCTCTCCGGGACAGGGGGCGGAGAGCAGTACTTC.

V usage is TRBV6-2 or TRBV6-3 and J usage is TRBJ2-3; TRBD1 or TRBD2 may be the D gene (5 bases each). Trimming removed 4 bases from V and 2 bases from J, with 16 bases in between. Germline CDR1 reads MNHEY; CDR2 reads SVGEGT. The CDR3 is made up of 16 amino acids. CDR3 residues: CASSFPAGRATDTQYF. The CDR3 DNA reads as TGTGCCAGCAGTTTCCCGGCGGGCAGGGCCACAGATACGCAGTATTTT.

The gene calls are TRBV2 and TRBJ2-1; tentatively, D is TRBD1 (5 bases). This CDR3 is built from 13 residues. CDR1 and CDR2 from the germline V gene are SNHLY and FYNNEI. Trimming stripped 3 bases from V and 9 bases from J, with 12 bases between. The CDR3 protein is CASSDPRACEQFF. The CDR3, as DNA: TGTGCCAGCAGTGATCCCAGGGCTTGTGAGCAGTTCTTC.

This clonotype has at least ten counts. The CDR3 sequence: CASSLGDSSYEQYF. CDR3 sequence (DNA): TGTGCCAGCAGTTTAGGGGACAGCTCCTACGAGCAGTACTTC. This chain connects TRBV12-3 or TRBV12-4 to TRBJ2-7, with 7 bases lining up with TRBD1. This CDR3 is built from 14 residues. J was trimmed by 0 bases and V by 1 base; bases with no gene match: 0.

The chain is built from TRBV5-5 and TRBJ1-1; D gene uncertain. Germline CDR1 is SGHKS and CDR2 is YYEKEE (reference sequence). This CDR3 is 13 amino acids long. V gave up 3 bases and J gave up 3 bases, with 9 bases separating them. CDR3 loop: CASSYISDTEAFF. The CDR3 coding sequence is TGTGCCAGCAGCTACATTTCGGACACTGAAGCTTTCTTT.

A word on this clonotype: A much larger clone lies one base from this, so it may be a read error. The gene calls are TRBV12-3 or TRBV12-4 and TRBJ2-7; 11 bases align to TRBD2. V was clipped by 5 bases and J by 7 bases; unmatched bases: 13. CDR3 size: 16 residues. CDR3 in amino acids: CASSLSSGGLYNEQYF. CDR3 nucleotides: TGTGCCAGCAGTCTCTCTAGCGGGGGGCTCTACAATGAGCAGTACTTC.

The chain links TRBV6-5 to TRBJ2-5; D possibly matches TRBD1 or TRBD2 (6 bases each). The CDR3 runs to 16 residues. V lost 4 bases, J lost 11 bases, and 26 bases lay in between. Per germline, CDR1 MNHEY and CDR2 SVGAGI. In nucleotides, the CDR3 is TGTGCCAGCAGTTTAACCCCCCTGCTCACGGGGGCGGGGCAGTACTTC. Translation gives CASSLTPLLTGAGQYF.

The CDR3 DNA sequence: TGCAGTGCTGGTACCCCCGAGCAAGATACGCAGTATTTT. It yields the protein CSAGTPEQDTQYF. V is TRBV20-1 and J is TRBJ2-3, with D uncertain. CDR1 DFQATT and CDR2 SNEGSKA come from the germline V gene (reference sequence). CDR3 length: 13 amino acids. V was cut by 5 bases and J by 5 bases, with 14 bases left in between.

CDR3 residues: CAITGTSGLTIPGSYNEQYF. CDR3 DNA: TGTGCCATCACCGGGACTAGCGGACTAACTATACCTGGCTCCTACAATGAGCAGTACTTC. The chain has TRBV10-3 and TRBJ2-1; TRBD2 matches 11 bases. Gene TRBJ2-7 matches the end of the DNA better, so the J call may be wrong. CDR3 size: 20 residues. Per the germline V gene, CDR1 is ENHRY and CDR2 is SYGVKD.

The chain combines TRBV4-1 with TRBJ2-7; D uncertain. Trimming removed 1 base at V and 5 bases at J, with 9 bases between. The CDR3 runs to 13 residues. Germline loops: CDR1 MGHRA, CDR2 YSYEKL. The CDR3 is CASSQGSGDEQYF. The CDR3 bases are TGCGCCAGCAGCCAAGGTTCAGGAGACGAGCAGTACTTC.

In this sample, this clonotype turned up a few times. This rearrangement joins TRBV10-3 to TRBJ2-3, with 9 bases aligning to TRBD2. Germline CDR1 and CDR2: ENHRY and SYGVKD. The CDR3 runs to 14 residues. V lost 6 bases, J lost 6 bases, and 7 bases stayed unmatched. The CDR3 region is CAIRLAGWMDTQYF. The CDR3, as DNA: TGTGCCATCAGGCTAGCGGGGTGGATGGATACGCAGTATTTT.

In this sample, this clonotype turned up a few times. The chain uses TRBV10-3 and TRBJ1-2; D unclear. The CDR3 spans 13 residues. Germline values: CDR1 ENHRY, CDR2 SYGVKD. The V end lost 4 bases, the J end lost 3 bases, and 9 bases lay between the germline ends. The CDR3, as DNA: TGTGCCATCAGTGTTGGGTCTGACTATGGCTACACCTTC. Protein: CAISVGSDYGYTF.

This chain uses TRBV3-1 with TRBJ2-1; D remains ambiguous. CDR3 length: 13 amino acids. In germline, CDR1 is LGHDT, CDR2 YNNKEL (reference sequence). Trimming removed 4 bases at V and 12 bases at J, with 16 bases between. CDR3 protein: CASSRPGEVVQFF. For the CDR3, the DNA is TGTGCCAGCAGCCGACCAGGTGAGGTGGTGCAGTTCTTC.

In this sample, this clonotype turned up a few times. V gene TRBV28 combines with J gene TRBJ2-1, with 7 bases fitting TRBD2. Germline CDR1 and CDR2: MDHEN and SYDVKM. The junction had 15 bases not matched to a gene; V was cut back by 8 bases and J by 5 bases. The length of the CDR3 is 16 residues. The CDR3, as DNA: TGTGCCAGCCCAGAGGCGGGAGCCGGATCTCACAATGAGCAGTTCTTC. This codes for CASPEAGAGSHNEQFF.

The V call is TRBV20-1, the J call TRBJ2-1; 10 bases map to TRBD2. V was clipped by 3 bases and J by 3 bases; unmatched bases: 8. Germline assignment: CDR1 DFQATT and CDR2 SNEGSKA (reference sequence). The CDR3 is 16 amino acids. The CDR3 sequence: CSASPPSGRGYNEQFF. The CDR3 DNA follows: TGCAGTGCTAGCCCCCCTAGCGGGAGAGGCTACAATGAGCAGTTCTTC.

This chain joins TRBV12-3 or TRBV12-4 and TRBJ2-7; the D call may be TRBD1 or TRBD2 (5 bases each). V was pared by 4 bases and J by 7 bases, with 17 bases between. The CDR3 has 14 residues. The CDR3 DNA reads TGTGCCAGCAGTTGGAACCGGGACGTTGGAGAGCAGTACTTC. It encodes CASSWNRDVGEQYF.

The rearrangement uses TRBV6-6 and TRBJ1-5; possible D gene TRBD1, 5 bases. The CDR3 totals 17 residues. Trimming stripped 0 bases from V and 6 bases from J, with 18 bases between. Germline V CDR1 and CDR2: MNHNY, SVGAGI (reference sequence). The CDR3 DNA reads as TGTGCCAGCAGTTACTCCATTGGGGGACTCTACACTCAGCCCCAGCATTTT. Its translation is CASSYSIGGLYTQPQHF.

CDR3 region: CASSLYGTGYGYTF. CDR3 bases: TGTGCCAGCAGCTTATACGGGACGGGGTATGGCTACACCTTC. The V call is TRBV7-8, the J call TRBJ1-2, with D possibly being TRBD1 (5 bases). The CDR3 spans 14 residues. The germline V and J ends were trimmed by 2 bases and 5 bases, with 12 bases remaining between them. Germline-derived CDR1 and CDR2 are SGHVS and FQNEAQ.

This clonotype came up a few times. The rearrangement joins TRBV28 to TRBJ2-7; D is unresolved. Germline CDR1 and CDR2: MDHEN and SYDVKM. CDR3 length: 12 amino acids. Trimming shortened V by 2 bases and J by 4 bases, and 6 bases separated the two germline ends. The CDR3 DNA reads TGTGCCAGCAGTTTACCCAGATACGAGCAGTACTTC. This sequence encodes CASSLPRYEQYF. The full variable domain, completed using reference TRBV28 and TRBJ2-7, is DVKVTQSSRYLVKRTGEKVFLECVQDMDHENMFWYRQDPGLGLRLIYFSYDVKMKEKGDIPEGYSVSREKKERFSLILESASTNQTSMYLCASSLPRYEQYFGPGTRLTVT.